This entry lists 20 T cell receptor beta chains sequenced from one sample in a study of blood T cells in healthy people across ages. Combining a sample-barcoded 5' primer with a J-beta primer mix, a second PCR ran for about 7 to 12 cycles. TCRdb analysed the 5' RACE reads with MiXCR anew, one entry per CDR3 protein. The sample contains approximately 900,000 distinct CDR3 sequences, almost 30% of which appear only once. In addition, the sample was reused for a study of T cells of mothers and their children.

The sequencing input was blood. The source of these receptors is a middle-aged woman in good health.

The chain combines TRBV3-1 with TRBJ2-3, with 7 bases matching TRBD1. This CDR3 is built from 15 residues. V gave up 1 base and J gave up 3 bases; unmatched junction bases: 4. Per germline, CDR1 LGHDT and CDR2 YNNKEL (reference sequence). CDR3 DNA: TGTGCCAGCAGCCAAGGACAGGGACAGACAGATACGCAGTATTTT. This sequence encodes CASSQGQGQTDTQYF.

The CDR3 DNA reads TGTGCCACCAGCCCCACAGCGGGCGGAGAGCAGTACTTC. Residues: CATSPTAGGEQYF. This chain joins TRBV15 and TRBJ2-7, with D possibly matching TRBD2 (6 bases). The V gene's germline CDR1 is LNHNV and CDR2 YYDKDF (reference sequence). The CDR3 contains 13 residues. V was cut by 5 bases and J by 7 bases, with 15 bases left in between.

Note on this clonotype: One junction end disagrees with the germline gene, perhaps due to a read error. The rearrangement uses TRBV27 and TRBJ2-7; unclear D gene. The CDR3 length is 13 residues. Germline CDR1 reads MNHEY; CDR2 reads SMNVEV (reference sequence). The CDR3 DNA reads as TGTGCCTGCAGTTTTACTTCTTCCTACGAGCAGTACTTC. It yields the protein CACSFTSSYEQYF.

To note about this clonotype: This may arise from a read error, as a much more abundant clone is one base away. CDR3 sequence (DNA): TGTGCCAGCAGGCTGGATAACCGTAACTATGGCTACACCTTC. This codes for CASRLDNRNYGYTF. The V gene is TRBV6-5, the J gene TRBJ1-2; D remains unclear. CDR1 is MNHEY, CDR2 SVGAGI, per germline. The CDR3 is made up of 14 amino acids. Trimming cost V 6 bases and J 1 base, with 12 bases left between them.

This clonotype was observed at least ten times. The rearrangement links TRBV27 to TRBJ2-7, with D unclear. This CDR3 has 13 residues. Germline CDR1 is MNHEY and CDR2 is SMNVEV (reference sequence). Trimming shortened V by 2 bases and J by 4 bases, and 9 bases separated the two germline ends. CDR3 loop: CASSLVIGYEQYF. The CDR3 DNA sequence: TGTGCCAGCAGTTTAGTAATAGGTTACGAGCAGTACTTC.

Only a few counts were recorded for this clonotype. A read error is possible here, since a much larger clone lies one base away. Here the CDR3 DNA reads TGCGCCAGCAGCCAAGTAGGGGATGCGACCCAGTACTTC. As protein: CASSQVGDATQYF. The chain recombines TRBV4-1 with TRBJ2-5, with TRBD1 as a possible D gene (5 bases). CDR1 and CDR2 from the germline V gene are MGHRA and YSYEKL. CDR3 size: 13 residues. The V end was cut by 1 base, the J end by 7 bases, with 10 bases between.

The chain is built from TRBV5-6 and TRBJ1-1; D uncertain. The CDR3 runs 19 residues. Germline V gives CDR1 SGHDT, CDR2 YYEEEE. V lost 4 bases, J lost 4 bases, and 29 bases lay in between. CDR3 residues: CASSLLERVFSEIGTEAFF. The CDR3, as DNA: TGTGCCAGCAGCCTGTTGGAGAGGGTCTTTTCCGAGATCGGCACTGAAGCTTTCTTT.

For this clonotype: A read error may be the cause here, since a much bigger clone is one base away. V is TRBV5-1 and J is TRBJ1-2, with D possibly TRBD1 on 5 matching bases. This CDR3 is built from 14 residues. Trimming stripped 7 bases from V and 3 bases from J, with 16 bases between. Germline CDR1 is SGHRS and CDR2 is YFSETQ. For the CDR3, the DNA is TGCGCCAGCGGGGGGTCTGGCAGATACTATGGCTACACCTTC. Translated: CASGGSGRYYGYTF.

There are many counts of this clonotype. The chain carries TRBV7-6 and TRBJ2-5; 7 bases line up with TRBD2. The CDR3 sequence is 16 residues long. Germline values: CDR1 SGHVS, CDR2 FNYEAQ. Trimming removed 6 bases from V and 5 bases from J; junction bases left unmatched: 15. The CDR3 loop reads CASSTRGREGVETQYF. The CDR3 DNA sequence: TGTGCCAGCAGTACACGTGGCAGGGAGGGTGTGGAGACCCAGTACTTC.

In regard to this clonotype: A read error is possible here, since a much larger clone lies one base away. The chain links TRBV7-2 to TRBJ1-4; a weak D match, TRBD1 (5 bases). Germline CDR1 is SGHTA and CDR2 is FQGNSA. This CDR3 has 15 amino acids. This CDR3 is CANSLTNRGNEKRFF. The CDR3 nucleotides read TGTGCCAACAGCTTAACGAATCGGGGGAATGAAAAACGGTTTTTT.

This clonotype has just a few counts. A read error may explain this, as a much larger clone is one base away. The chain links TRBV6-5 to TRBJ2-6; TRBD1 is a possible D gene (5 bases). CDR3 length equals 16 residues. Germline values: CDR1 MNHEY, CDR2 SVGAGI. The CDR3 spells CASSHSKGSGANVRTF. CDR3 nucleotide sequence: TGTGCCAGCAGTCACTCCAAGGGGTCTGGGGCCAACGTCCGGACTTTC.

Remarks on this clonotype: The junction departs from the called germline gene at one end, perhaps through a read error. The chain combines TRBV18 with TRBJ2-1; TRBD1 matches 10 bases. The CDR3 runs 14 residues. CDR1 KGHSH and CDR2 LQKENI come from the germline V gene. The CDR3 nucleotides are TGTGCCAGCCCACCCCGGGACAGGGGCAATGAGCAGTTCTTC. The encoded protein is CASPPRDRGNEQFF. The full variable domain, completed using reference TRBV18 and TRBJ2-1, is NAGVMQNPRHLVRRRGQEARLRCSPMKGHSHVYWYRQLPEEGLKFMVYLQKENIIDESGMPKERFSAEFPKEGPSILRIQQVVRGDSAAYFCASPPRDRGNEQFFGPGTRLTVL.

V gene TRBV5-1 combines with J gene TRBJ2-7, with D possibly being TRBD1 or TRBD2 (5 bases each). Between the trimmed V and J ends, which lost 2 bases and 3 bases, there was a span of 9 bases. The CDR3 sequence is 13 residues long. The V gene's germline CDR1 is SGHRS and CDR2 YFSETQ. CDR3 DNA: TGCGCCAGCAGCTTTGGGGGATTCTACGAGCAGTACTTC. It specifies CASSFGGFYEQYF.

The CDR3 spells CASSLAEGNEKLFF. The CDR3 nucleotides read TGCGCCAGCAGCTTGGCCGAGGGAAATGAAAAACTGTTTTTT. The chain recombines TRBV5-1 with TRBJ1-4, with D uncertain. Trimming pared 0 bases from V and 5 bases from J, leaving 8 bases between. Germline-derived CDR1 and CDR2 are SGHRS and YFSETQ. This CDR3 region has 14 residues.

This clonotype was counted ten times or more. In DNA, the CDR3 is TGTGCCAGCAGGGAGGGGAACTACGAGCAGTACTTC. The encoded protein is CASREGNYEQYF. The chain employs TRBV28 and TRBJ2-7, with D possibly being TRBD2 (6 bases). This CDR3 has 12 residues. Germline CDR1 is MDHEN and CDR2 is SYDVKM. The V end lost 6 bases, the J end lost 3 bases, and 9 bases lay between the germline ends.

A few counts support this clonotype. The gene calls are TRBV20-1 and TRBJ2-3, with 16 bases matching TRBD2. V lost 5 bases to trimming and J lost 1 base; unmatched junction nucleotides: 6. This CDR3 has 17 amino acids. Germline V CDR1 and CDR2: DFQATT, SNEGSKA (reference sequence). The CDR3: CSASEGLAGGRTDTQYF. The CDR3 DNA follows: TGCAGTGCTTCCGAGGGACTAGCGGGGGGGCGCACAGATACGCAGTATTTT.

This clonotype has a handful of counts. Here the CDR3 reads CASGPSTDTQYF. The CDR3 coding sequence is TGTGCCAGCGGTCCATCCACAGATACGCAGTATTTT. The rearrangement joins TRBV6-6 to TRBJ2-3, with D unclear. CDR1 MNHNY and CDR2 SVGAGI come from the germline V gene (reference sequence). The V end lost 8 bases, the J end lost 2 bases, and 8 bases lay between the germline ends. This CDR3 comprises 12 residues.

The genes are TRBV20-1 and TRBJ2-3, with TRBD2 matching over 9 bases. V shed 0 bases, J shed 1 base, and the junction held 11 bases outside the gene matches. The CDR3 is 18 residues long. The germline gives CDR1 DFQATT, CDR2 SNEGSKA (reference sequence). This CDR3 reads CSARDALVAGAGTDTQYF. The CDR3 DNA is TGCAGTGCTAGAGATGCCCTCGTAGCGGGGGCTGGCACAGATACGCAGTATTTT.

This clonotype was seen a few times. A much more abundant neighbour one base away suggests this may be a read error. The chain recombines TRBV6-5 with TRBJ2-6; tentative D call: TRBD2 (7 bases). The germline gives CDR1 MNHEY, CDR2 SVGAGI. This CDR3 has 17 amino acids. Trimming left V 2 bases short and J 2 bases short, with 13 bases between. CDR3 DNA: TGTGCCAGCAGTTACGGCGGGGGCTGGACTGGGGCCAACGTCCTGACTTTC. It codes for CASSYGGGWTGANVLTF.

This clonotype was observed a handful of times. The V gene is TRBV2, the J gene TRBJ2-5; 7 positions match TRBD1. Trimming removed 3 bases from V and 5 bases from J; junction bases left unmatched: 6. CDR3 length equals 14 residues. The germline V gene has CDR1 SNHLY and CDR2 FYNNEI. The CDR3 spells CASSETGTSETQYF. The CDR3 region has the DNA TGTGCCAGCAGTGAGACAGGGACCTCGGAGACCCAGTACTTC.